A selection of T cell receptor beta chains follows, all from one sample in a study of shared clonotypes between healthy human individuals. The method was immunoSEQ multiplex PCR; TCRdb's version includes in-frame clones alone and lacks a portion of them. The sample contains 150,000 to 200,000 clones, 90% to 95% of which appear only once. Sample: naive CD4+ T cells sorted from blood. These receptor sequences come from a woman in her twenties or thirties in good health. Both conserved end residues are part of each CDR3. A D gene is named only where the DNA matches it firmly. Clone size is not always given. Where it is, it says once, few, many or a class for expanded clones.

TRBJ1-1 | . | TRBV5-1 | . | TGCGCCAGCAGCTTGGCCGGGGGGAGTCGCGCTGAAGCTTTCTTT | CASSLAGGSRAEAFF
TRBJ2-3 | . | TRBV18 | . | TGTGCCAGCTCACCCCTCGGGACCGACACCACAGATACGCAGTATTTT | CASSPLGTDTTDTQYF
TRBJ1-4 | . | TRBV4-1 | . | TGCGCCAGCAGCCAAGGAAGGTCCCCAGCCCCAACTAATGAAAAACTGTTTTTT | CASSQGRSPAPTNEKLFF
TRBJ2-7 | . | TRBV11-2 | . | TGTGCCAGCAGCTTAGGTCGGGGTGGCCCCTACGAGCAGTACTTC | CASSLGRGGPYEQYF
TRBJ1-2 | . | TRBV28 | . | TGTGCCAGCAGCTCGATTGGGCCACTATGGGTGGGCTACACCTTC | CASSSIGPLWVGYTF
TRBJ1-2 | . | TRBV28 | . | TGTGCCAGCAGTTTAAGGGGAATGGGCTATGGCTACACCTTC | CASSLRGMGYGYTF
TRBJ2-7 | TRBD2 | TRBV7-9 | . | TGTGCCAGCATCCCCCGGGGCAAGCGGGAGGGAACCTACGAGCAGTACTTC | CASIPRGKREGTYEQYF
TRBJ1-5 | . | TRBV6-1 | . | TGTGCCAGCAGTGAACTCGGACCTGGCCAGCCCCAGCATTTT | CASSELGPGQPQHF
TRBJ2-2 | . | TRBV9 | . | TGTGCCAGCAGCGTAGACTGGGGGGTCGTCGCCGGGGAGCTGTTTTTT | CASSVDWGVVAGELFF
TRBJ1-5 | . | TRBV7-2 | . | TGTGCCAGCAGCTTAGACGGGGGTGCTCAGCCCCAGCATTTT | CASSLDGGAQPQHF
TRBJ1-6 | . | TRBV7-2 | . | TGTGCCAGCAGCCCCCCGGGACTCAGAAATTCACCCCTCCACTTT | CASSPPGLRNSPLHF
TRBJ2-7 | . | TRBV27 | few | TGTGCCAGCAAAGGTCTCTACGAGCAGTACTTC | CASKGLYEQYF
TRBJ2-6 | . | TRBV11-2 | . | TGTGCCAGCAGCTTATTGATCTCTGGGGCCAACGTCCTGACTTTC | CASSLLISGANVLTF
TRBJ1-3 | . | TRBV9 | . | TGTGCCAGCAGCGTAGACCCCGTGGTCTCTGGAAACACCATATATTTT | CASSVDPVVSGNTIYF
TRBJ2-7 | . | TRBV5-8 | once | TGTGCCAGCAGCTTGGCGGGACAAGTCTACGAGCAGTACTTC | CASSLAGQVYEQYF
TRBJ2-3 | . | TRBV28 | . | TGTGCCAGCAGACCTCCGGGAGCGACAGATACGCAGTATTTT | CASRPPGATDTQYF
TRBJ2-3 | . | TRBV5-4 | . | TGTGCCAGCAGAGATCTCACAGATACGCAGTATTTT | CASRDLTDTQYF
TRBJ2-7 | . | TRBV6-4 | . | TGTGCCAGCAGTGACTTACACCAGACGGACGAGAAGTTAACTAACGAGCAGTACTTC | CASSDLHQTDEKLTNEQYF
TRBJ2-2 | . | TRBV11-2 | . | TGTGCCAGCAGCTTAGGGACCTACAGCGGGGAGCTGTTTTTT | CASSLGTYSGELFF
TRBJ2-3 | . | TRBV25-1 | . | TGTGCCAGCAGTGAAGGGGACACAGATACGCAGTATTTT | CASSEGDTDTQYF
TRBJ2-7 | TRBD1 | TRBV6-1 | . | TGTGCCAGCACCCAGGGACAGGGAGTAGGGTACTTC | CASTQGQGVGYF
TRBJ2-7 | TRBD2 | TRBV10-1 | . | TGCGCCAGCGGGCTAGCGGGAATCCCAACTTACTTC | CASGLAGIPTYF
TRBJ2-7 | TRBD2 | TRBV29-1 | . | TGCAGCGTTGCCACGACTAGCGGGACGGCTGAGCAGTACTTC | CSVATTSGTAEQYF
TRBJ2-7 | . | TRBV5-1 | . | TGCGCCAGCAGCTGGGGCGATCCGAGGGGGTACGAGCAGTACTTC | CASSWGDPRGYEQYF
TRBJ2-7 | TRBD2 | TRBV6-1 | . | TGTGCCAGCAGTGGATCTAGCGGGAACTACGAGCAGTACTTC | CASSGSSGNYEQYF
TRBJ1-1 | . | TRBV18 | . | TGTGCCAGCTCACCACTCACGGGCGGAGGGACTGAAGCTTTCTTT | CASSPLTGGGTEAFF
TRBJ2-7 | . | TRBV10-1 | . | TGCGCCAGCAGTGAGTCTTTCTCACTTGGGGGTTACGAGCAGTACTTC | CASSESFSLGGYEQYF
TRBJ2-7 | TRBD2 | TRBV11-2 | . | TGTGCCAGCAGCACCGGGGGGGAGCAGTACTTC | CASSTGGEQYF
TRBJ1-6 | . | TRBV5-4 | . | TGTGCCAGCAGCTTGGGGACAGTTAATTCACCCCTCCACTTT | CASSLGTVNSPLHF
TRBJ2-5 | . | TRBV7-9 | once | TGTGCCAGCAGCTTTGCCGGGAGTGAGACCCAGTACTTC | CASSFAGSETQYF
TRBJ2-7 | . | TRBV6-5 | . | TGTGCCAGCAGTTACTCGTTCAAGGGACAAACCTACGAGCAGTACTTC | CASSYSFKGQTYEQYF
TRBJ2-6 | . | TRBV9 | . | TGTGCCAGCAGCGTAGTTCCAGGAATGACCTCTGGGGCCAACGTCCTGACTTTC | CASSVVPGMTSGANVLTF
TRBJ1-1 | TRBD1 | TRBV28 | . | TGTGCCAGCAGCCACGGACAGGGGTGGGTCACTGAAGCTTTCTTT | CASSHGQGWVTEAFF
TRBJ2-7 | . | TRBV19 | once | TGTGCCAGTAGGGCGGCAGGGCATTTCGCTGAGCAGTACTTC | CASRAAGHFAEQYF
TRBJ2-7 | . | TRBV5-1 | . | TGCGCCAGCAGCACCTCCCCCCGGGAGAGGGTCGAGCAGTACTTC | CASSTSPRERVEQYF
TRBJ2-7 | . | TRBV6-5 | once | TGTGCCAGCAGTTACCTTCCGGGGCAATACTACGAGCAGTACTTC | CASSYLPGQYYEQYF
TRBJ2-3 | TRBD2 | TRBV7-2 | . | TGTGCCAGCAGCTTAATGGGACTAGCGGGAACTAGCACAGATACGCAGTATTTT | CASSLMGLAGTSTDTQYF
TRBJ1-5 | . | TRBV28 | . | TGTGCCAGCAGGACACAGGGAAATCAGCCCCAGCATTTT | CASRTQGNQPQHF
TRBJ2-7 | . | TRBV30 | . | TGTGCCTGGAGAAAGGCAGGTCGGGAGCAGTACTTC | CAWRKAGREQYF
TRBJ2-3 | . | TRBV2 | . | TGTGCCAGCAGTGAACAGCCCTCTGTGACAGATACGCAGTATTTT | CASSEQPSVTDTQYF
TRBJ1-4 | . | TRBV28 | . | TGTGCCAGCAGTTTACCGGGACTAAAAAAACTGTTTTTT | CASSLPGLKKLFF
TRBJ2-1 | . | TRBV6-1 | . | TGTGCCAGCAGTGAAGCGAGTAGCCGCAATGAGCAGTTCTTC | CASSEASSRNEQFF
TRBJ1-5 | . | TRBV28 | . | TGTGCCAGCAGTTTAAGGGGACAGCCCCAGCATTTT | CASSLRGQPQHF
TRBJ2-7 | . | TRBV11-2 | . | TGTGCCAGCAGCTCCTCCGGGACTGGACCCTACGAGCAGTACTTC | CASSSSGTGPYEQYF
TRBJ2-7 | TRBD2 | TRBV5-1 | . | TGCGCCAGCAGCCCCTTGGGTACTAGCGGGAGTTACGAGCAGTACTTC | CASSPLGTSGSYEQYF
TRBJ1-1 | . | TRBV28 | . | TGTGCCAGCAGTTTAATACGGGCGAACACTGAAGCTTTCTTT | CASSLIRANTEAFF
TRBJ2-7 | . | TRBV10-3 | . | TGTGCCATCAGTGACACGCAGACTAATTACGAGCAGTACTTC | CAISDTQTNYEQYF
TRBJ2-7 | TRBD1 | TRBV4-1 | . | TGCGCCAGCAGCCAAGAGACGCCCAGGACAGGGAGGCCCTACGAGCAGTACTTC | CASSQETPRTGRPYEQYF
TRBJ2-7 | TRBD1 | TRBV6-1 | . | TGTGCCAGCAGTGCCGGGACAGGGAGAGACTACGAGCAGTACTTC | CASSAGTGRDYEQYF
TRBJ2-2 | . | TRBV18 | . | TGTGCCAGCTCACCGGGCTCCACCGGGGAGCTGTTTTTT | CASSPGSTGELFF